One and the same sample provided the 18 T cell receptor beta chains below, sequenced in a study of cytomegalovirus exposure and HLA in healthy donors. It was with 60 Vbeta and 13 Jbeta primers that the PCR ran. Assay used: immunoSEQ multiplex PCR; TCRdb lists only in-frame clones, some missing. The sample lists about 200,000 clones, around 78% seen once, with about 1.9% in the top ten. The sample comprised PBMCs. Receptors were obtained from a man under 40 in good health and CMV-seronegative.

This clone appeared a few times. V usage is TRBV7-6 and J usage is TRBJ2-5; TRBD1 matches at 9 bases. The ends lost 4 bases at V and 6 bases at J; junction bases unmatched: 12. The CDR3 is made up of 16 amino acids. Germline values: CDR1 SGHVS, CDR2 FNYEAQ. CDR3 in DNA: TGTGCCAGCAGCTCAATAGGGGGACAGGGAAGGAAGACCCAGTACTTC. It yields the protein CASSSIGGQGRKTQYF. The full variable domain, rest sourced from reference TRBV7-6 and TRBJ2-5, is GAGVSQSPRYKVTKRGQDVALRCDPISGHVSLYWYRQALGQGPEFLTYFNYEAQQDKSGLPNDRFSAERPEGSISTLTIQRTEQRDSAMYRCASSSIGGQGRKTQYFGPGTRLLVL.

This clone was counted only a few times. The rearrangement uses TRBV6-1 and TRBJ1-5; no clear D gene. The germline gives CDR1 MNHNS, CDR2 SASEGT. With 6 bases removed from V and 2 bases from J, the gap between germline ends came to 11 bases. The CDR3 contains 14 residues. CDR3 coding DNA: TGTGCCAGCAGGGCCCTTGCGGGCAATCAGCCCCAGCATTTT. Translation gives CASRALAGNQPQHF.

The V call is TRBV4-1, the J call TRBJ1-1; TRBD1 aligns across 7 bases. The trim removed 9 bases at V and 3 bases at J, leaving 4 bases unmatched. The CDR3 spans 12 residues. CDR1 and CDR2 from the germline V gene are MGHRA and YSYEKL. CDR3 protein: CASSTGDTEAFF. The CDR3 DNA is TGCGCCAGTTCTACAGGGGACACTGAAGCTTTCTTT.

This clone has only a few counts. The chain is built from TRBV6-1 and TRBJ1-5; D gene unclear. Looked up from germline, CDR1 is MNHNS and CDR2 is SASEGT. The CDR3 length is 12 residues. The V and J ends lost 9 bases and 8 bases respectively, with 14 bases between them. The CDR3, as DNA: TGTGCCAGTTCATTCTCCCTAGAGCCCCAGCATTTT. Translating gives CASSFSLEPQHF.

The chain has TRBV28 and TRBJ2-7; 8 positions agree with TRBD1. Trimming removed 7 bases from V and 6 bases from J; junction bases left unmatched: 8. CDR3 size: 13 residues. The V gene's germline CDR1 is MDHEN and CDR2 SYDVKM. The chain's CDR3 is CASTKTGDGEQYF. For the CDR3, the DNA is TGTGCCAGCACCAAGACAGGGGATGGCGAGCAGTACTTC.

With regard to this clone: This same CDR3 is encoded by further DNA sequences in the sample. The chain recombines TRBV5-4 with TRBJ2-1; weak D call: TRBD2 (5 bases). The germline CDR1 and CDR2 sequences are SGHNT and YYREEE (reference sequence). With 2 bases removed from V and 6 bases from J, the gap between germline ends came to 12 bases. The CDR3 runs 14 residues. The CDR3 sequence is CASSFGPGINEQFF. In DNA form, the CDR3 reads TGTGCCAGCAGCTTTGGGCCCGGGATCAATGAGCAGTTCTTC.

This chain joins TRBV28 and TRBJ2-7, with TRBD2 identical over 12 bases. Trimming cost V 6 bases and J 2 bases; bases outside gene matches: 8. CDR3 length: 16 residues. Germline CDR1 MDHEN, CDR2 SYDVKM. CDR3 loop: CASSWTSGTTPYEQYF. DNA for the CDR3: TGTGCCAGCAGCTGGACTAGCGGGACAACCCCCTACGAGCAGTACTTC.

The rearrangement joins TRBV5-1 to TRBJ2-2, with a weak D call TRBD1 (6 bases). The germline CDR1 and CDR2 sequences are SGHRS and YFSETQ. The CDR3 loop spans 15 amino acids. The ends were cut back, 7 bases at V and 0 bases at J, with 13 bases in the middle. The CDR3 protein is CASGSRGSNTGELFF. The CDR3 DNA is TGCGCCAGCGGATCCAGGGGTTCGAACACCGGGGAGCTGTTTTTT.

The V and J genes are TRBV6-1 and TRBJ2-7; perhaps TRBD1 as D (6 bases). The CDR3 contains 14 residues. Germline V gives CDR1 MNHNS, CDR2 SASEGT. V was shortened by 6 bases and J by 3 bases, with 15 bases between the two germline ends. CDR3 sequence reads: CASSHRDTNYEQYF. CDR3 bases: TGTGCCAGCAGCCATCGGGACACCAACTACGAGCAGTACTTC.

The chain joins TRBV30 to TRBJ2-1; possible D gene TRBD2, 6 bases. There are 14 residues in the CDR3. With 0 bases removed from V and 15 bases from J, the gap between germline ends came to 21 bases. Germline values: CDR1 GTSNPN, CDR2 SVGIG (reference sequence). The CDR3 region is CAWSVRGRIGGRFF. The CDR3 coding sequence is TGTGCCTGGAGTGTACGTGGGAGGATAGGTGGACGGTTCTTC.

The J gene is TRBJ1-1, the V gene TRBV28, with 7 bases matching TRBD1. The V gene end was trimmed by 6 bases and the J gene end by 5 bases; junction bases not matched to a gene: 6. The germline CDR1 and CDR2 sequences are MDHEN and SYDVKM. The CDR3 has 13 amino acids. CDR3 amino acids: CASRNDRATEAFF. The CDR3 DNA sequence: TGTGCCAGCAGGAACGACAGGGCGACTGAAGCTTTCTTT.

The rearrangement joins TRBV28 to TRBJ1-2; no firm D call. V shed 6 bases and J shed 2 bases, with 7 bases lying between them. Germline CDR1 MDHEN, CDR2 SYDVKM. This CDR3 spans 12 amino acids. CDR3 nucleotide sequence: TGTGCCAGCAGCCCTTCCAACTATGGCTACACCTTC. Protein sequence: CASSPSNYGYTF.

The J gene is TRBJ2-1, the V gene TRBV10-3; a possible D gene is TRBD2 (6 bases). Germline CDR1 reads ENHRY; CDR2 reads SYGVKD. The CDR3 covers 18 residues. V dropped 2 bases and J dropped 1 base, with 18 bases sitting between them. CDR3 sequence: CAISEPAGSGRSYNEQFF. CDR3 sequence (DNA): TGTGCCATCAGTGAGCCCGCCGGGAGCGGGCGGTCCTACAATGAGCAGTTCTTC.

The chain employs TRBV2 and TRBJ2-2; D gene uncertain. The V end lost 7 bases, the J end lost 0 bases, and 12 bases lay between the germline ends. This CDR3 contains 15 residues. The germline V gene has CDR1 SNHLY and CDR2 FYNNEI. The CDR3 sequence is CASIGSASNTGELFF. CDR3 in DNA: TGTGCCAGCATCGGGTCAGCCTCGAACACCGGGGAGCTGTTTTTT.

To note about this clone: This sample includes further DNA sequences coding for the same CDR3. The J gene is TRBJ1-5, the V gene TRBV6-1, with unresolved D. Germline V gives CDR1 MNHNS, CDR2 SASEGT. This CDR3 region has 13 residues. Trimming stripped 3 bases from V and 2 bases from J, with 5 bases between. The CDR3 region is CASSERGNQPQHF. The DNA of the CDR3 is TGTGCCAGCAGTGAGAGAGGCAATCAGCCCCAGCATTTT.

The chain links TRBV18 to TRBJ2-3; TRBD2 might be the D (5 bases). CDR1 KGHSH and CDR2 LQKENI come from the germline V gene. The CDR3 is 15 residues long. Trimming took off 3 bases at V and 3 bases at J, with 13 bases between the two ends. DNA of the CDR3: TGTGCCAGCTCACCCAGCAGCGGAAAAACAGATACGCAGTATTTT. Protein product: CASSPSSGKTDTQYF.

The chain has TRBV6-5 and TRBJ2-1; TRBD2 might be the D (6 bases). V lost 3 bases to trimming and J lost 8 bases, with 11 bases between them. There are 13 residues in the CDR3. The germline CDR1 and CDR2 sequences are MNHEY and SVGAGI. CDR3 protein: CASSYSSDHEQFF. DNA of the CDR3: TGTGCCAGCAGTTATTCTAGCGACCATGAGCAGTTCTTC.

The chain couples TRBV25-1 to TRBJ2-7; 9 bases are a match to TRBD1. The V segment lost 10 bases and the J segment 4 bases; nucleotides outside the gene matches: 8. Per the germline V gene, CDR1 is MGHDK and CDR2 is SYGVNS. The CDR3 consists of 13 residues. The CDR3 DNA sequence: TGTGCCACCCGAACAGGGGGCGGGTACGAGCAGTACTTC. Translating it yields CATRTGGGYEQYF.